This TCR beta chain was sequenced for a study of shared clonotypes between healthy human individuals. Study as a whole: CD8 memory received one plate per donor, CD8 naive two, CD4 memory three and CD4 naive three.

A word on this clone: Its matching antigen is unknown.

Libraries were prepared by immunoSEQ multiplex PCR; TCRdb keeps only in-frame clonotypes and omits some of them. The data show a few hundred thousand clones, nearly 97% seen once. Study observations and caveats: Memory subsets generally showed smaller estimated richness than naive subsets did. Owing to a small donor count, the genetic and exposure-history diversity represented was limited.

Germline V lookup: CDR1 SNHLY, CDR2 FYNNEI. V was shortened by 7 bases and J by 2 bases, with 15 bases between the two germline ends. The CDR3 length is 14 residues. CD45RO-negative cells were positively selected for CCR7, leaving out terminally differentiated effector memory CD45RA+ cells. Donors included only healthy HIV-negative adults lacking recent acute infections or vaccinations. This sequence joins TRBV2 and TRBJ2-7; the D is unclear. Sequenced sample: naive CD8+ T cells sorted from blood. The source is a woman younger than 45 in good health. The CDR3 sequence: CASTEALSPYEQYF. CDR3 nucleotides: TGTGCCAGCACCGAAGCACTATCCCCCTACGAGCAGTACTTC.